This T cell receptor (beta chain) was captured in a study of CD8 T cells in ankylosing spondylitis. Germline V gene data show CDR1 as SQVTM and CDR2 as ANQGSEA. CDR3 length: 12 residues. V gave up 5 bases and J gave up 4 bases, with 12 bases separating them. Using its own MiXCR run on the 5' RACE reads, TCRdb lists one record per CDR3 protein. The sample contains roughly 230,000 distinct CDR3 sequences, about 10% of which appear only once. Study observations and caveats: It appeared that ankylosing spondylitis blood was characterized by a TCR beta motif of under ten highly homologous variants.

This clonotype came up many times. Its matching antigen is unknown. The TCR comes from a male donor with ankylosing spondylitis or in good health (not recorded which). Sequenced material: blood, either unsorted or a sorted T cell fraction (not recorded which). V gene TRBV29-1 combines with J gene TRBJ2-7, with TRBD2 as a possible D gene (5 bases). The DNA of the CDR3 is TGCAGCGTTACTAGACTGGGATACGAGCAGTACTTC. Its translation: CSVTRLGYEQYF.